These 23 T cell receptor beta chains were sequenced from one sample in a study of molecular identifiers for immune sequencing clone quantification. TCRdb recomputed calls from the PCR reads with MiXCR, one row per CDR3 protein. Of around 480,000 distinct CDR3 sequences in the sample, 25% were seen once. The sample consisted of naive CD8+ T cells from blood, with Jurkat cell RNA spiked in. Sample subset: FACS-sorted CD8+CD4-CCR7+CD45RA+ naive T cells. Receptor source: a human donor in good health. Some libraries in this study had Jurkat cell RNA spiked in.

A few counts support this clonotype. The chain couples TRBV7-9 to TRBJ2-7; the D gene is possibly TRBD2 (5 bases). CDR1 is SEHNR, CDR2 FQNEAQ, per germline (reference sequence). Between the trimmed V and J ends, which lost 5 bases and 4 bases, there was a span of 18 bases. CDR3 length equals 15 residues. CDR3 coding DNA: TGTGCCAGCAGCGCGGACGGCCCTAGCTTGTACGAGCAGTACTTC. Its protein is CASSADGPSLYEQYF.

This CDR3 reads CATSELGLPTGQYF. CDR3 in DNA: TGTGCCACCAGTGAGCTAGGATTACCAACCGGGCAGTACTTC. The chain links TRBV24-1 to TRBJ2-7, with D unresolved. From germline, CDR1 is KGHDR and CDR2 SFDVKD. This CDR3 region has 14 residues. V dropped 4 bases and J dropped 9 bases, with 18 bases sitting between them.

This clonotype was recorded many times. The V gene is TRBV20-1, the J gene TRBJ2-3; D may be TRBD2 (6 bases). Germline-derived CDR1 and CDR2 are DFQATT and SNEGSKA (reference sequence). The CDR3 loop spans 15 amino acids. V was cut by 1 base and J by 2 bases, with 13 bases left in between. The chain's CDR3 is CSARVAGKNTDTQYF. The CDR3 DNA reads TGCAGTGCTAGAGTTGCGGGAAAGAACACAGATACGCAGTATTTT.

This clonotype occurred many times. The rearrangement links TRBV7-2 to TRBJ2-7, with 7 bases lining up with TRBD2. The CDR3 runs to 14 residues. Trimming took 1 base from V and 2 from J; bases not matched to a gene: 2. Germline loops: CDR1 SGHTA, CDR2 FQGNSA. The CDR3 sequence is CASSLDAGAYEQYF. Here the CDR3 DNA reads TGTGCCAGCAGCTTAGATGCGGGGGCCTACGAGCAGTACTTC.

On this clonotype: This may stem from a read error, because a much larger clone lies one nucleotide away. Because the CDR3 is missing its conserved closing phenylalanine or tryptophan, this is likely a read error. The rearrangement uses TRBV28 and TRBJ2-3, with D unclear. This CDR3 spans 12 amino acids. Germline CDR1 is MDHEN and CDR2 is SYDVKM. V lost 7 bases, J lost 2 bases, and 7 bases lay in between. CDR3 region: CASNLNTDTQYS. The CDR3 region has the DNA TGTGCCAGCAACCTAAACACAGATACGCAGTATTCT.

With regard to this clonotype: Relative to the germline gene, one junction end is altered; a read error may explain this. J is TRBJ1-1 and V is TRBV2; D uncertain. Germline CDR1 is SNHLY and CDR2 is FYNNEI. The CDR3 runs to 15 residues. CDR3 nucleotide sequence: TGTGCCAGCAGTGGTTTGGACTCTGCGGTCACTGCAGCTTTCTTT. The encoded protein is CASSGLDSAVTAAFF.

With respect to this clonotype: A much larger clone differs from this one at a single base, so this may be a read error. The V call is TRBV2, the J call TRBJ2-3; TRBD1 agrees at 9 bases. Per germline, CDR1 SNHLY and CDR2 FYNNEI. The CDR3 covers 14 residues. CDR3 DNA: TGTGCCAGTCCGGGGACAGGGACCACAGATACGCTGTATTTT. It yields the protein CASPGTGTTDTLYF.

V and J are TRBV6-2 or TRBV6-3 and TRBJ2-7, with 7 bases matching TRBD2. The germline V gene has CDR1 MNHEY and CDR2 SVGEGT. Germline trimming cut 4 bases from V and 3 bases from J; bases unmatched to any gene: 9. The CDR3 totals 15 residues. The CDR3 bases are TGTGCCAGCAGTTCCGGCGCTAGCGGTTACTACGAGCAGTACTTC. Amino acids: CASSSGASGYYEQYF.

This clonotype was seen a handful of times. This rearrangement joins TRBV7-9 to TRBJ2-2; 7 bases are a match to TRBD1. This CDR3 is 16 amino acids long. The ends lost 5 bases at V and 0 bases at J; junction bases unmatched: 6. Germline-derived CDR1 and CDR2 are SEHNR and FQNEAQ (reference sequence). The CDR3 protein is CASSIVDRANTGELFF. CDR3 in DNA: TGTGCCAGCAGCATAGTTGACAGGGCGAACACCGGGGAGCTGTTTTTT.

The chain couples TRBV7-8 to TRBJ2-6; possibly TRBD2 for D (6 bases). Trimming took off 6 bases at V and 2 bases at J, with 14 bases between the two ends. The CDR3 contains 16 residues. Per germline, CDR1 SGHVS and CDR2 FQNEAQ. The CDR3 bases are TGTGCCAGCAGACACGTGGGGGGTACTGGGGCCAACGTCCTGACTTTC. Translated: CASRHVGGTGANVLTF.

This clonotype was seen at least ten times. The V and J genes are TRBV24-1 and TRBJ2-1; 7 positions match TRBD2. CDR1 and CDR2 (germline): KGHDR, SFDVKD. With 3 bases clipped from V and 6 bases from J, the junction kept 1 base outside the gene matches. The CDR3 loop spans 13 amino acids. The CDR3 is CATSDGGGNEQFF. The CDR3 DNA is TGTGCCACCAGTGATGGCGGGGGCAATGAGCAGTTCTTC.

This clonotype showed up just a few times. This chain's CDR3 is CASSYGWRLQGEQFF. CDR3 nucleotides: TGTGCCAGCAGTTACGGGTGGAGGCTACAGGGTGAGCAGTTCTTC. The chain joins TRBV6-2 or TRBV6-3 to TRBJ2-1; D may be TRBD1 (6 bases). The ends were cut back, 2 bases at V and 9 bases at J, with 17 bases in the middle. This CDR3 region has 15 residues. From germline, CDR1 is MNHEY and CDR2 SVGEGT.

This clonotype was counted between two and nine times. V and J are TRBV28 and TRBJ2-5; tentatively, D is TRBD2 (6 bases). CDR3 length: 16 residues. V was clipped by 1 base and J by 3 bases, with 15 bases between them. Germline-derived CDR1 and CDR2 are MDHEN and SYDVKM. The CDR3 protein is CASSLYGGAVEETQYF. CDR3 in DNA: TGTGCCAGCAGTTTATACGGCGGGGCTGTCGAAGAGACCCAGTACTTC.

The rearrangement links TRBV29-1 to TRBJ1-1, with D possibly being TRBD1 (5 bases). This CDR3 spans 12 amino acids. Per the germline V gene, CDR1 is SQVTM and CDR2 is ANQGSEA. The V gene lost 8 bases and the J gene lost 9 bases, with 19 bases spanning the gap. Written as DNA, the CDR3 is TGCAGCAAAGAGGGCAGAGGGACTCAAGCTTTCTTT. This encodes CSKEGRGTQAFF.

Comments on this clonotype: Given a much more abundant clone one base away, this may be a read error. The V gene is TRBV7-9, the J gene TRBJ1-1, with no clear D. The V end lost 4 bases, the J end lost 6 bases, and 15 bases lay between the germline ends. Germline V gene sequence: CDR1 SEHNR, CDR2 FQNEAQ (reference sequence). The CDR3 extends over 14 amino acids. Written as DNA, the CDR3 is TGTGCCAGCAGCTCGCCCTTACCCAACTCTGAAGCTTTCTTT. This translates into CASSSPLPNSEAFF.

The chain joins TRBV7-9 to TRBJ2-7; no reliable D call. Germline values: CDR1 SEHNR, CDR2 FQNEAQ (reference sequence). V lost 4 bases to trimming and J lost 3 bases, with 13 bases between them. The CDR3 length is 14 residues. The DNA of the CDR3 is TGTGCCAGCAGCTCGGGCCTAATGATCTACGAGCAGTACTTC. This sequence encodes CASSSGLMIYEQYF.

This clonotype was counted a few times. The V call is TRBV6-1, the J call TRBJ2-3; TRBD1 might be the D (6 bases). Germline V gene data show CDR1 as MNHNS and CDR2 as SASEGT. The CDR3 spans 17 residues. V gave up 5 bases and J gave up 0 bases, with 18 bases separating them. The CDR3 is CASSYAPGRGSTDTQYF. The CDR3 DNA reads as TGTGCCAGCAGTTATGCCCCGGGCAGGGGTAGCACAGATACGCAGTATTTT.

With respect to this clonotype: The CDR3 does not close with the conserved phenylalanine or tryptophan, likely indicating a read error. V and J are TRBV20-1 and TRBJ2-3; the D is unclear. Trimming removed 6 bases at V and 2 bases at J, with 9 bases between. There are 12 residues in the CDR3. CDR1 is DFQATT and CDR2 is SNEGSKA in the germline V gene (reference sequence). CDR3 in amino acids: CSAKDLTDTQYL. CDR3 nucleotides: TGCAGTGCCAAAGACCTCACAGATACGCAGTATCTT.

This clonotype appeared many times. The V call is TRBV30, the J call TRBJ2-7; D possibly corresponds to TRBD1 (6 bases). Between the trimmed V and J ends, which lost 0 bases and 1 base, there was a span of 7 bases. The CDR3 sequence is 13 residues long. The germline gives CDR1 GTSNPN, CDR2 SVGIG (reference sequence). The CDR3 sequence is CAWSVGQSYEQYF. The CDR3 coding sequence is TGTGCCTGGAGTGTCGGACAGTCCTACGAGCAGTACTTC.

This clonotype was counted between two and nine times. As DNA, the CDR3 is TGTGCCAGCAGTTTCCAGGGAAATACGCAGTATTTT. Amino acid sequence: CASSFQGNTQYF. The chain links TRBV27 to TRBJ2-3; perhaps TRBD1 as D (5 bases). V was trimmed by 3 bases and J by 7 bases, leaving 8 bases between them. This CDR3 comprises 12 residues. Germline CDR1 is MNHEY and CDR2 is SMNVEV (reference sequence).

In its sample, this clonotype was seen a few times. J is TRBJ1-4 and V is TRBV7-9, with TRBD1 as a possible D gene (6 bases). Germline values: CDR1 SEHNR, CDR2 FQNEAQ (reference sequence). Trimming left V 0 bases short and J 0 bases short, with 8 bases between. The CDR3 has 16 amino acids. The CDR3 protein is CASSLATGSTNEKLFF. In DNA, the CDR3 is TGTGCCAGCAGCTTAGCCACAGGGTCAACTAATGAAAAACTGTTTTTT.

J is TRBJ2-1 and V is TRBV4-3; TRBD1 is a possible D gene (6 bases). The CDR3 is 15 residues long. Germline V lookup: CDR1 LGHNA, CDR2 YSLEER. Trimming stripped 1 base from V and 3 bases from J, with 10 bases between. This chain's CDR3 is CASSQGTALYNEQFF. CDR3 coding DNA: TGCGCCAGCAGCCAAGGGACAGCCCTCTACAATGAGCAGTTCTTC.

The chain joins TRBV25-1 to TRBJ2-7; D might be TRBD1 (6 bases). Trimming took off 1 base at V and 3 bases at J, with 13 bases between the two ends. CDR1 MGHDK and CDR2 SYGVNS come from the germline V gene. This CDR3 spans 15 amino acids. CDR3 coding DNA: TGTGCCAGCAGTGAATCCGGGGCAGGGGACTACGAGCAGTACTTC. As protein: CASSESGAGDYEQYF.